This TCR beta chain was captured by sequencing in a study of T cells generated in artificial thymic organoids (dated by TCRdb to 2017 to 2019). Looking at the study overall: The TCR alpha and beta CDR3 repertoires of CD8 single positive T cells derived from in vitro artificial thymic organoids were compared with those of thymic and peripheral blood naive CD8 T cells. Displayed repertoire sequencing data were described as representative of three independent experiments. Results and caveats for the whole study, not just this receptor: Organoid-derived CD8 single positive T cells showed physiological TCR clonotype diversity comparable to thymic and blood naive CD8 T cells. No skewed Valpha or Vbeta usage was observed in organoid-derived T cells, a finding that argues against dominance of unconventional lineages or clonal expansions.

As a fraction of the sample, this clonotype is medium-sized (0.01 to 0.1%). Its cognate antigen has yet to be identified. Base-call qualities are not available, and no considerably larger clone is one nucleotide away. Separate semi-nested PCR amplifications were run for the TCRalpha and TCRbeta libraries, using Advantage 2 and reverse primers located in the TRAC or TRBC constant regions. The amount of total RNA used for first-strand cDNA synthesis ranged from roughly 3 to 500 ng. The TCR cDNA libraries were generated by 5'-RACE using the SMARTer PCR cDNA Synthesis kit, with a poly-dT primer driving first-strand synthesis. Sample-specific 5-nucleotide barcodes were carried by the semi-nested constant-region reverse primers, and the resulting products were cleaned using the Zymo DNA Clean and Concentrator-5 kit. Pools of up to ten barcoded samples were ligated to Illumina adaptors and sequenced on an Illumina MiSeq as 2 x 150 bp paired-end reads. Per the authors' processing: After demultiplexing, reads were aligned with BLAT to a custom library containing all human TRAV, TRAJ, TRBV, TRBD and TRBJ combinations from IMGT. The best BLAT hits were picked using pslCDnaFilter (-maxAligns=1, -ignoreIntrons), and custom Perl scripts were used to calculate clonotype frequencies. The public reads were reanalyzed by TCRdb: fastp trimming at Q25, MiXCR alignment, in-frame beta chains only. Identical CDR3 proteins give one entry, which carries the most common genes and DNA. The V and J calls here are based on TCRdb, not the publication. The sample contains 5,400 or so distinct CDR3 sequences, around 25% of them found a single time. The ten top clones hold more than 2.5% of the sample.

At the junction V is shortened by 6 bases and J by 4 bases, with 10 bases in between. Taken from cysteine to phenylalanine, the CDR3 has 12 residues. The retained sequence is limited to the CDR3, 36 bases, with the frame set at the first base. The germline V gene specifies MNHEY as CDR1 and SVGAGI as CDR2. Artificial thymic organoids were built by aggregating human HSPCs with MS5 murine stromal cells transduced with human DLL1, cultured at an air-liquid interface. The cells used to seed the organoids were FACS-purified CD34+CD3- hematopoietic stem and progenitor cells from which residual T cells had been depleted. Serum-free RB27 medium, consisting of RPMI 1640 supplemented with B27, FLT3L, IL-7 and ascorbic acid, was used for organoid culture. Before RNA extraction, CD3+TCRalphabeta+CD8 single positive T cells from organoids and thymus were sorted by FACS. For each sample, total RNA was purified from about 40,000 to 200,000 sorted cells using the RNeasy Micro kit, and RNA quality was checked on an Agilent RNA 6000 Nano chip.

In this chain, TRBV6-5 is recombined with TRBJ2-7; no D segment can be confidently identified. This sequence originates from a human donor who gave cord blood stem cells for thymic organoid culture, a cardiac surgery patient who gave postnatal thymus, or a blood donor (not recorded which). Source material: naive CD8+ T cells grown in artificial thymic organoids from cord blood stem and progenitor cells. The cell subset or site label of this sample denotes: CD3+TCRalphabeta+CD8SP T cells; for blood, CD45RO-CCR7+ naive CD8+ T cells. The DNA sequence follows: TGTGCCAGCAGCTATCGTTTTTACGAGCAGTACTTC. It translates to CASSYRFYEQYF.